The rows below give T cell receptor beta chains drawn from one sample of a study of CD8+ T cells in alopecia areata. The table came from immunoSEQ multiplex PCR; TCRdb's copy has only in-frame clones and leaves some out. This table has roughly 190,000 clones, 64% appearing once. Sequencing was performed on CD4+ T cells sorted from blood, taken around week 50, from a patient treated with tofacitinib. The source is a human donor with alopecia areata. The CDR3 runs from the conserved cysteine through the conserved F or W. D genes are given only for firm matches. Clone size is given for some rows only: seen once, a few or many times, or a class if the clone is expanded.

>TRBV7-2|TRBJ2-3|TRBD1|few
CASSLHRGWDTQYF
TGTGCCAGCAGCCTGCACAGGGGGTGGGATACGCAGTATTTT
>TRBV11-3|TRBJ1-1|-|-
CASSLEPNRGAFF
TGTGCCAGCAGCTTGGAACCCAATAGGGGAGCTTTCTTT
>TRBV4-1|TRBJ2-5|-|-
CASSQGPAGGETQYF
TGCGCCAGCAGCCAAGGCCCCGCTGGGGGGGAGACCCAGTACTTC
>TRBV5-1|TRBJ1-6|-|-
CASSMWTGSPLHF
TGCGCCAGCAGCATGTGGACGGGTTCACCCCTCCACTTT
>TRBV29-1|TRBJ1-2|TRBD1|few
CSVPGQGVGYTF
TGCAGCGTTCCGGGACAGGGTGTTGGCTACACCTTC
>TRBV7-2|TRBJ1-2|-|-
CASSPKGSVHYGYTF
TGTGCCAGCAGCCCAAAGGGGAGCGTTCACTATGGCTACACCTTC
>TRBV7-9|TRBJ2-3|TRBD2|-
CASTARAGEIADTQYF
TGTGCCAGCACCGCGAGAGCGGGGGAGATTGCAGATACGCAGTATTTT
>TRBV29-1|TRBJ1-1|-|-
CSVEVFPQAFF
TGCAGCGTTGAAGTCTTCCCCCAAGCTTTCTTT
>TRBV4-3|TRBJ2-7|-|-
CASSQAVPGVHEQYF
TGCGCCAGCAGCCAAGCGGTACCAGGGGTCCACGAGCAGTACTTC
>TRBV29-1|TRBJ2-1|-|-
CSVERFSSYNEQFF
TGCAGCGTTGAGCGATTCAGTTCCTACAATGAGCAGTTCTTC
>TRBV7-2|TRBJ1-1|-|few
CASSLAGEASTEAFF
TGTGCCAGCAGCTTAGCGGGGGAAGCAAGCACTGAAGCTTTCTTT
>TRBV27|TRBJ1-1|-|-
CASSLKSAMNTEAFF
TGTGCCAGCAGTTTGAAGTCCGCTATGAACACTGAAGCTTTCTTT
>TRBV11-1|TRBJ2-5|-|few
CASSFGETQYF
TGTGCCAGCAGCTTCGGAGAGACCCAGTACTTC
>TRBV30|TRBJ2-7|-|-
CAWSVTPMTYEQYF
TGTGCCTGGAGTGTTACACCTATGACCTACGAGCAGTACTTC
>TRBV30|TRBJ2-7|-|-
CAWSRMWSYEQYF
TGTGCCTGGAGTCGTATGTGGTCCTACGAGCAGTACTTC
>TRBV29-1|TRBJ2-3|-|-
CSVLGTSSTDTQYF
TGCAGCGTCCTCGGGACATCTAGCACAGATACGCAGTATTTT
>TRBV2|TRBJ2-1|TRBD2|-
CASSEGRGGRYNEQFF
TGTGCCAGCAGTGAGGGTCGCGGGGGAAGGTACAATGAGCAGTTCTTC
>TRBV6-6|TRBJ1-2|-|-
CASSELGETNYGYTF
TGTGCCAGCAGTGAGCTGGGGGAGACTAACTATGGCTACACCTTC
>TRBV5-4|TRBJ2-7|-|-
CASSSPEGVEQYF
TGTGCCAGCAGCTCCCCAGAAGGGGTCGAGCAGTACTTC
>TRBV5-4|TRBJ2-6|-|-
CASSYEPSGANVLTF
TGTGCCAGCAGCTACGAACCCTCTGGGGCCAACGTCCTGACTTTC
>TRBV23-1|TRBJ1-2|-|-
CASRPNAGFYGYTF
TGCGCCAGCAGGCCCAACGCAGGGTTCTATGGCTACACCTTC
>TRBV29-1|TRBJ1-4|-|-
CSVGGQREKLFF
TGCAGCGTCGGCGGACAGCGCGAAAAACTGTTTTTT
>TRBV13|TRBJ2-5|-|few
CASSAGSETQYF
TGTGCCAGCAGCGCAGGGTCAGAGACCCAGTACTTC
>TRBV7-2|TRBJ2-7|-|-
CASSKAGLEQYF
TGTGCCAGCTCAAAGGCGGGACTCGAGCAGTACTTC
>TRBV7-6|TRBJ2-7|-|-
CASSRTDTSYEQYF
TGTGCCAGCAGCCGAACCGACACCAGCTACGAGCAGTACTTC
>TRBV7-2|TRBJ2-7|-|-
CASSTDWSLYEQYF
TGTGCCAGCAGCACCGACTGGTCCTTATACGAGCAGTACTTC
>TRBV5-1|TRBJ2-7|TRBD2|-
CASSSDNLAGYEQYF
TGCGCCAGCAGCTCCGATAACTTAGCGGGTTACGAGCAGTACTTC
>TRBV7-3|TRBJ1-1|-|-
CASSLEWESEAFF
TGTGCCAGCAGCTTGGAGTGGGAAAGTGAAGCTTTCTTT
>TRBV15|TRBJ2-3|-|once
CATSRGSTTQYF
TGTGCCACCAGCAGAGGCTCCACCACGCAGTATTTT
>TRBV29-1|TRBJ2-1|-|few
CSVYVSSYNEQFF
TGCAGCGTTTATGTAAGCTCCTACAATGAGCAGTTCTTC